This T cell receptor (beta chain) was captured in a study of vaccination and CD4 T cells after COVID-19. On the study more broadly: Samples were taken after vaccination, a median of about 79 days after dose two, with a range of 14 to 241. Researchers treated control cultures with a CEFX pool, an HIV-1 Nef pool, or no peptide.

As regards this clonotype: Its target is unknown.

Cultured CD4+ T cell DNA was sequenced using the Oncomine TCR Beta short-read assay. From the PCR reads, TCRdb called clonotypes with MiXCR, one entry per CDR3 protein. Of about 14,000 distinct CDR3 sequences listed, around three fifths are singletons. Treatment: 10-day PBMC culture with coronavirus spike peptide pools or control peptides (ViraFEST assay). Antigen-specific T cells were expanded with peptide pools by ViraFEST, and TCRs were then sequenced. CDR1 and CDR2 (germline): MNHEY, SVGAGI. V lost 4 bases and J lost 2, with 22 bases in between. The CDR3 is 18 residues long. The source material was CD4+ T cells from blood, cultured in vitro. The source is a human donor who had recovered from COVID-19. The chain uses TRBV6-5 and TRBJ2-3; D is perhaps TRBD2 (5 bases). The DNA of the CDR3 is TGTGCCAGCAGTTCTGGCGGGCGCGGGCCCCAACCCACAGATACGCAGTATTTT. It is translated as CASSSGGRGPQPTDTQYF.